Listed below are T cell receptor beta chains from one sample, sequenced in a study of blood T cell repertoires in COVID-19. Using immunoSEQ multiplex PCR, the repertoire was profiled, and TCRdb retains in-frame clones only, with some absent. Here the sample spans some 140,000 clones, around 86% being singletons. Sequenced material: PBMCs or T cells enriched from blood (not recorded which). The source is a man aged 30 to 45 who had recovered from COVID-19. CDR3s include the opening cysteine and the closing phenylalanine or tryptophan. A D gene is named only where the DNA matches it firmly. Clone size is given for some rows only: seen once, a few or many times, or a class if the clone is expanded.

abundance: .; v_gene: TRBV6-2/TRBV6-3; j_gene: TRBJ1-6; d_gene: .; CDR3nt: TGTGCCAGCAGTTACTCGTCGGGTATCCTCCACTTT; CDR3aa: CASSYSSGILHF
abundance: .; v_gene: TRBV2; j_gene: TRBJ2-5; d_gene: TRBD1; CDR3nt: TGTGCCAGCAAGGAAATGTTCGGACAGGGGGTGCAAGAGACCCAGTACTTC; CDR3aa: CASKEMFGQGVQETQYF
abundance: .; v_gene: TRBV19; j_gene: TRBJ2-1; d_gene: .; CDR3nt: TGTGCCAGTAGTAGCGGGGCGAATGAGCAGTTCTTC; CDR3aa: CASSSGANEQFF
abundance: .; v_gene: TRBV3-1/TRBV3-2; j_gene: TRBJ1-5; d_gene: .; CDR3nt: TGTGCCAGCGGCGAACAGGGCGCCTCGTCGCCCCAGCATTTT; CDR3aa: CASGEQGASSPQHF
abundance: .; v_gene: TRBV7-9; j_gene: TRBJ1-5; d_gene: .; CDR3nt: TGTGCCAGCAGCTTAACGGGGGACAATCAGCCCCAGCATTTT; CDR3aa: CASSLTGDNQPQHF
abundance: .; v_gene: TRBV5-4; j_gene: TRBJ2-5; d_gene: TRBD2; CDR3nt: TGTGCCAGCAGCTTGGCGGGAGGGGAGACCCAGTACTTC; CDR3aa: CASSLAGGETQYF
abundance: .; v_gene: TRBV18; j_gene: TRBJ1-2; d_gene: TRBD1; CDR3nt: TGTGCCAGCTCACCAAATACAGGGGACGACTATGGCTACACCTTC; CDR3aa: CASSPNTGDDYGYTF
abundance: few; v_gene: TRBV7-9; j_gene: TRBJ2-5; d_gene: .; CDR3nt: TGTGCCAGCAGCGATCCACTCCAAGAGACCCAGTACTTC; CDR3aa: CASSDPLQETQYF
abundance: .; v_gene: TRBV7-2; j_gene: TRBJ2-2; d_gene: .; CDR3nt: TGTGCCAGCAGCGGCGGGACTTTGAACACCGGGGAGCTGTTTTTT; CDR3aa: CASSGGTLNTGELFF
abundance: .; v_gene: TRBV4-1; j_gene: TRBJ2-5; d_gene: TRBD1; CDR3nt: TGCGCCAGCGGCGGACAGGGGGGGATAGCGGTCCAAGAGACCCAGTACTTC; CDR3aa: CASGGQGGIAVQETQYF
abundance: .; v_gene: TRBV9; j_gene: TRBJ1-1; d_gene: .; CDR3nt: TGTGCCAGCAGCGTAGAAGTTGACCCTAGGACTGAAGCTTTCTTT; CDR3aa: CASSVEVDPRTEAFF
abundance: .; v_gene: TRBV7-6; j_gene: TRBJ2-1; d_gene: TRBD1; CDR3nt: TGTGCCAGCAGCTTACCAGGGGGATATGGGGATGAGCAGTTCTTC; CDR3aa: CASSLPGGYGDEQFF
abundance: once; v_gene: TRBV3-1/TRBV3-2; j_gene: TRBJ2-1; d_gene: TRBD2; CDR3nt: TGTGCCAGCAGCCATACCGGGACTAGCGGGGGGGGTGAGCAGTTCTTC; CDR3aa: CASSHTGTSGGGEQFF
abundance: few; v_gene: TRBV18; j_gene: TRBJ2-1; d_gene: TRBD2; CDR3nt: TGTGCCAGCTCACCTTCGGGACTAAAAAATGAGCAGTTCTTC; CDR3aa: CASSPSGLKNEQFF
abundance: .; v_gene: TRBV6-5; j_gene: TRBJ1-1; d_gene: .; CDR3nt: TGTGCCAGCAGCTTCGCCACGGGTAACACTGAAGCTTTCTTT; CDR3aa: CASSFATGNTEAFF
abundance: few; v_gene: TRBV6-2/TRBV6-3; j_gene: TRBJ2-7; d_gene: TRBD1; CDR3nt: TGTGCCAGCAGTTTACCGGGACAGCCCTACGAGCAGTACTTC; CDR3aa: CASSLPGQPYEQYF
abundance: few; v_gene: TRBV5-1; j_gene: TRBJ2-2; d_gene: .; CDR3nt: TGCGCCAGCATGGGTAGCCCCGGGGAGCTGTTTTTT; CDR3aa: CASMGSPGELFF
abundance: .; v_gene: TRBV21-1; j_gene: TRBJ1-3; d_gene: .; CDR3nt: TGTGCCAGCAGCAAATTCCCGGACAGCGGAAACACCATATATTTT; CDR3aa: CASSKFPDSGNTIYF
abundance: .; v_gene: TRBV4-1; j_gene: TRBJ2-1; d_gene: TRBD2; CDR3nt: TGCGCCAGCAGCCAAGGGACTAGCCCCAATGAGCAGTTCTTC; CDR3aa: CASSQGTSPNEQFF
abundance: .; v_gene: TRBV6-4; j_gene: TRBJ2-5; d_gene: .; CDR3nt: TGTGCCAGCAGTGAATTTCAATTAGACAGTCAAGAGACCCAGTACTTC; CDR3aa: CASSEFQLDSQETQYF
abundance: .; v_gene: TRBV5-4; j_gene: TRBJ1-1; d_gene: .; CDR3nt: TGTGCCAGCAGCATCAACAGAGTGGCGAAGACTGAAGCTTTCTTT; CDR3aa: CASSINRVAKTEAFF
abundance: .; v_gene: TRBV7-8; j_gene: TRBJ1-1; d_gene: .; CDR3nt: TGTGCCAGCAGCTTAGCGGGCTCTGAAGCTTTCTTT; CDR3aa: CASSLAGSEAFF